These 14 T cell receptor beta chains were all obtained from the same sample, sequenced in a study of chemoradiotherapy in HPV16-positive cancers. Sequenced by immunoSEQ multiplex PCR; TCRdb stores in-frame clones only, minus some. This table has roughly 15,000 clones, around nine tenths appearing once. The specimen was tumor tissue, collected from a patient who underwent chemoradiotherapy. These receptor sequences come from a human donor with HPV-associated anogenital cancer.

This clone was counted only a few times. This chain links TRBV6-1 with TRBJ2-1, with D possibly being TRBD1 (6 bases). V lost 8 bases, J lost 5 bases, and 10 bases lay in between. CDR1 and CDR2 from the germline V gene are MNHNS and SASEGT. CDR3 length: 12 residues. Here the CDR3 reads CASERTDNEQFF. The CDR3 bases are TGTGCCAGCGAGCGGACAGACAATGAGCAGTTCTTC.

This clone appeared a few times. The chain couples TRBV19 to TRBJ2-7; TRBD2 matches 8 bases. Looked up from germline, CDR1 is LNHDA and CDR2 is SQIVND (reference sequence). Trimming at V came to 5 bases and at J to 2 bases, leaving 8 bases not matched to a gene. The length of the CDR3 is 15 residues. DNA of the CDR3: TGTGCCAGTAGTTTGGTAGCGGGAATGACCTACGAGCAGTACTTC. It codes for CASSLVAGMTYEQYF.

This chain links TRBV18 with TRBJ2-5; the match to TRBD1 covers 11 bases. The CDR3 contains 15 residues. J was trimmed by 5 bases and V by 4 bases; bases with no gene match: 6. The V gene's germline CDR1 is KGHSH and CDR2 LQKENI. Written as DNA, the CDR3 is TGTGCCAGCTCACACGGACAGGGGGCGCAGGAGACCCAGTACTTC. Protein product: CASSHGQGAQETQYF.

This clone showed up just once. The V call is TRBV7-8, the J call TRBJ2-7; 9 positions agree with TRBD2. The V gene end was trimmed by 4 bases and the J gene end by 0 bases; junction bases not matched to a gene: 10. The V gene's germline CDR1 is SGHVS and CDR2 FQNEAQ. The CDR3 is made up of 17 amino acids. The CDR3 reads CASSYPRGGTVSYEQYF. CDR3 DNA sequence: TGTGCCAGCAGCTACCCGCGGGGGGGGACGGTCTCCTACGAGCAGTACTTC.

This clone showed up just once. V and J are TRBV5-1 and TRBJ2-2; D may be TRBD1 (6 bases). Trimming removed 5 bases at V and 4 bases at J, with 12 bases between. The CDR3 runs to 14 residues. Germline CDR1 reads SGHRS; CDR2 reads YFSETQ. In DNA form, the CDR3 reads TGCGCCAGCAGAGGGGGAGATGGCACCGGGGAGCTGTTTTTT. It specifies CASRGGDGTGELFF.

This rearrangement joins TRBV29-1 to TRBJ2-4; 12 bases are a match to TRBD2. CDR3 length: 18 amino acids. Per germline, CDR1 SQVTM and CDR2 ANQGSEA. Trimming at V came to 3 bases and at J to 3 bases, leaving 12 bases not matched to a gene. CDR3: CSVELGLAGGHYKNIQYF. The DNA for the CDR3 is TGCAGCGTTGAGTTAGGTCTAGCGGGAGGGCATTACAAAAACATTCAGTACTTC. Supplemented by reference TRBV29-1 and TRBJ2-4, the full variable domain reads SAVISQKPSRDICQRGTSLTIQCQVDSQVTMMFWYRQQPGQSLTLIATANQGSEATYESGFVIDKFPISRPNLTFSTLTVSNMSPEDSSIYLCSVELGLAGGHYKNIQYFGAGTRLSVL.

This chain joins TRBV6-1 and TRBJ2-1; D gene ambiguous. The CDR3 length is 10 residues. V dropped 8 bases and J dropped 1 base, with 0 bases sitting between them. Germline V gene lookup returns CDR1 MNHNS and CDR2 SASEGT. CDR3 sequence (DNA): TGTGCCAGCTCCTACAATGAGCAGTTCTTC. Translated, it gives CASSYNEQFF.

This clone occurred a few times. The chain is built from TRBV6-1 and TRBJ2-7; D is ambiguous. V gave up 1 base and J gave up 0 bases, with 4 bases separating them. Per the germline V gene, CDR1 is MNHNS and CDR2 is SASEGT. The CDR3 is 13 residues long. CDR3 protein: CASSEEVSYEQYF. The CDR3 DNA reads TGTGCCAGCAGTGAAGAGGTCTCCTACGAGCAGTACTTC.

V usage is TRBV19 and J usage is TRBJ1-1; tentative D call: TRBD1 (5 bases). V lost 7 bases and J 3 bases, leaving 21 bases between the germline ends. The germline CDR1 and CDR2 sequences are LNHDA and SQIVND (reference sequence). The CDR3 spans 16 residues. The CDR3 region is CASTPGRGRLDTEAFF. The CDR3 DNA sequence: TGTGCCAGTACGCCCGGGAGGGGCCGACTGGACACTGAAGCTTTCTTT.

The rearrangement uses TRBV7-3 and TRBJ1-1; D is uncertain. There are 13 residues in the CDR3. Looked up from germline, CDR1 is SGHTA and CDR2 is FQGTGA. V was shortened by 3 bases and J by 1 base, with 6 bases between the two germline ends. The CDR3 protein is CASSFSTNTEAFF. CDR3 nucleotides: TGTGCCAGCAGCTTCTCCACGAACACTGAAGCTTTCTTT. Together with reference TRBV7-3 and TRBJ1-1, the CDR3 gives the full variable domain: GAGVSQTPSNKVTEKGKYVELRCDPISGHTALYWYRQSLGQGPEFLIYFQGTGAADDSGLPNDRFFAVRPEGSVSTLKIQRTERGDSAVYLCASSFSTNTEAFFGQGTRLTVV.

In nucleotides, the CDR3 is TGTGCCAGCAGCGACTCGGGTCCAGCGGATACGCAGTATTTT. Encoded protein: CASSDSGPADTQYF. The chain uses TRBV7-8 and TRBJ2-3, with unresolved D. Trimming pared 5 bases from V and 6 bases from J, leaving 15 bases between. The CDR3 length is 14 residues. The germline gives CDR1 SGHVS, CDR2 FQNEAQ.

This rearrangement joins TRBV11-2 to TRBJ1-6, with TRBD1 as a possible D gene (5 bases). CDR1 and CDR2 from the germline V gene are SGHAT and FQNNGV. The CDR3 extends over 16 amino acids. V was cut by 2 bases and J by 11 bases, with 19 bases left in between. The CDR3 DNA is TGTGCCAGCAGCTTAATTTCCTATTCTGGGGGGACACCCCTCCACTTT. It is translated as CASSLISYSGGTPLHF.

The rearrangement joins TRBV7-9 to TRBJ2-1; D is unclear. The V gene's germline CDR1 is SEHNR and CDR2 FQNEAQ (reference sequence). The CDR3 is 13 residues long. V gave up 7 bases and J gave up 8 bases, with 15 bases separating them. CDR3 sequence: CASTLESSDEQFF. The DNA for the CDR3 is TGTGCCAGCACCCTAGAGAGTTCCGATGAGCAGTTCTTC.

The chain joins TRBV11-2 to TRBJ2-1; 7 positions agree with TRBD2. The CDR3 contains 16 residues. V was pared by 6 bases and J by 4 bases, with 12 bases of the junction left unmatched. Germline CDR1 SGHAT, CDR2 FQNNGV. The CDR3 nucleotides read TGTGCCAGCAGTCTGGTGACCGGGAGGCGGTACAATGAGCAGTTCTTC. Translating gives CASSLVTGRRYNEQFF. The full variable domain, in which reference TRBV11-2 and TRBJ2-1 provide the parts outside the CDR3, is EAGVAQSPRYKIIEKRQSVAFWCNPISGHATLYWYQQILGQGPKLLIQFQNNGVVDDSQLPKDRFSAERLKGVDSTLKIQPAKLEDSAVYLCASSLVTGRRYNEQFFGPGTRLTVL.